This TCR beta chain derives from a study of response to subunit inactivated influenza vaccine. Study outcomes and limitations: Few new T cells, the authors suggested, are recruited by each seasonal influenza vaccination.

The CDR3 contains 15 residues. V shed 5 bases and J shed 0 bases, with 14 bases lying between them. Germline-derived CDR1 and CDR2 are SGHTA and FQGNSA. A single record per CDR3 protein comes from TCRdb applying MiXCR to the RT-PCR reads. In the table there are roughly 700,000 distinct CDR3 sequences, about 15% of which are singletons. Details on this clonotype: Its antigen is unknown.

V and J are TRBV7-2 and TRBJ2-7; D possibly corresponds to TRBD1 (6 bases). The material was PBMCs from blood, obtained 11 to 12 days after vaccination. This sequence originates from a man aged 50-60 years who received an inactivated influenza vaccine. The CDR3 loop is CASSPDRRSSYEQYF. Written as DNA, the CDR3 is TGTGCCAGCAGCCCCGACAGGAGGAGCTCCTACGAGCAGTACTTC.